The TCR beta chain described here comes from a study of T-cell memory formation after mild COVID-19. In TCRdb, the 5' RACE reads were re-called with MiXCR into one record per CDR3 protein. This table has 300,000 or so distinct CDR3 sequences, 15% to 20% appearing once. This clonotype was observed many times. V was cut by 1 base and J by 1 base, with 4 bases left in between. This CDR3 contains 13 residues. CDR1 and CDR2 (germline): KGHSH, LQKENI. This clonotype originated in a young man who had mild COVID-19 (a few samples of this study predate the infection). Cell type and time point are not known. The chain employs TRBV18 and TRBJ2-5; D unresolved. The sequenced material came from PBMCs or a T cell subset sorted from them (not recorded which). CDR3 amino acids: CASSPRSQETQYF. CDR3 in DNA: TGTGCCAGCTCACCACGTTCCCAAGAGACCCAGTACTTC.